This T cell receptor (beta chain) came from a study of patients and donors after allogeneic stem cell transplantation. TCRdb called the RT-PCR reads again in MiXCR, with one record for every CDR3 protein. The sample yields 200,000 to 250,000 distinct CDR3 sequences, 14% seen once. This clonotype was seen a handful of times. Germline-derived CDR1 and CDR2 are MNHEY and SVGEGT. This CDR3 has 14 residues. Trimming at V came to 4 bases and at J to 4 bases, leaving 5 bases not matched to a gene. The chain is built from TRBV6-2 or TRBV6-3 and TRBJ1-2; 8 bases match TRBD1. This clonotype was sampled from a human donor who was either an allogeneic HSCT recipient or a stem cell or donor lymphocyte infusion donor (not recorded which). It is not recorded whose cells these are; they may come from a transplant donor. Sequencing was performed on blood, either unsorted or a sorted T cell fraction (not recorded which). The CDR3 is CASSSPGTGYGYTF. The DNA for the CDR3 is TGTGCCAGCAGTTCTCCCGGGACAGGCTATGGCTACACCTTC.